The clone carrying this TCR beta chain was seen only a few times. Its antigen is undetermined. The source of the sample is a study of T cell repertoires in cytomegalovirus infection. Background on the study: CMV epitopes, recently identified HLA-C-restricted and well-studied HLA-B-restricted, were used.

TCRdb redid the calling of the reads with MiXCR, one entry per CDR3 protein. The table shows around 570,000 distinct CDR3 sequences, with approximately 40% occurring only once. The material was cultured PBMCs, obtained from culture after CMV antigen stimulation. This TCR was recovered from a human donor in good health (CMV status not recorded). Some clones in this sample may be carry-over from other donors' samples.

CDR3 amino acids: CASSSRLAGDRDTQYF. The CDR3 DNA reads TGTGCCAGCAGTTCTCGACTAGCGGGAGACAGAGATACGCAGTATTTT. The chain links TRBV6-5 to TRBJ2-3, with 12 bases aligning to TRBD2. The germline gives CDR1 MNHEY, CDR2 SVGAGI. This CDR3 has 16 residues. V shed 4 bases and J 5 bases; nucleotides not matched to a gene: 7.